This entry is about one TCR beta chain. Its antigen is currently unknown. The data were taken from a study of radiation and T cells in renal cell carcinoma. Findings and caveats of the study: Top tumor clonotypes rose in blood 2 weeks post-radiation, then contracted.

The V gene's germline CDR1 is MGHRA and CDR2 YSYEKL. CDR3 length: 12 residues. V was cut by 6 bases and J by 8 bases, with 10 bases left in between. Time point specified: blood 4 weeks post-SBRT, at nephrectomy. The treatment is: 15 Gy SBRT to primary tumor, nephrectomy 4 weeks later. Serial blood draws occurred at baseline and 2 and 4 weeks post-SBRT. The patient's renal cell carcinoma had clear cell pathology. This table comes from immunoSEQ multiplex PCR, and its TCRdb copy is limited to in-frame clones, with some not included. This sample has around 180,000 clones, with 88% found just once. This receptor was identified in a woman between 50 and 59 years old with renal cell carcinoma. Sequenced material: blood, taken from a patient whose treatment included radiotherapy and nephrectomy. The chain uses TRBV4-1 and TRBJ1-4; no definite D call. The CDR3 DNA follows: TGCGCCAGCAGGGCGGACGGAGAAAAACTGTTTTTT. Encoded protein: CASRADGEKLFF.